This TCR beta chain was captured by sequencing in a study of blood T cell repertoires in COVID-19. Overall study: Samples representing acute and convalescent COVID-19 were sourced from the United States, Italy and Spain.

TCRdb's copy holds only in-frame clones and misses some; the assay was immunoSEQ multiplex PCR. This sample has approximately 450,000 clones, with nearly 90% found just once. Germline V gives CDR1 SGHRS, CDR2 YFSETQ. J lost 3 bases, V lost 1 base, and 4 bases had no gene match. The CDR3 runs to 15 residues. Recruitment covered about two dozen US areas and drew participants whose ages spanned about 18 to 90 years. The chain has TRBV5-1 and TRBJ1-5; 7 bases are a match to TRBD1. This receptor was taken from a woman aged 18-29 years with acute COVID-19. Sequences were obtained from PBMCs or T cells enriched from blood (not recorded which). The CDR3 nucleotides are TGCGCCAGCAGCTTGACAGGGGATCCCAATCAGCCCCAGCATTTT. Amino acid sequence: CASSLTGDPNQPQHF.